This T cell receptor beta chain came from a study of blood T cells in healthy people across ages. Using a J-beta primer mix together with a sample-barcoded 5' primer, a second PCR was run for roughly 6 to 12 cycles. MiXCR, run by TCRdb on the 5' RACE reads, gives a single entry per CDR3 protein. This table holds some 940,000 distinct CDR3 sequences, approximately 32% found once. This clonotype has more than one count but fewer than ten. This CDR3 region has 17 residues. V lost 1 base, J lost 3 bases, and 8 bases stayed unmatched. CDR1 and CDR2 from the germline V gene are LNHNV and YYDKDF (reference sequence). These data were likewise used in another study, on T cells of mothers and their children.

The rearrangement links TRBV15 to TRBJ1-4, with 7 bases fitting TRBD1. This clonotype was obtained from a woman aged 35 to 49 in good health. Sample: blood. This CDR3 is CATSRALVGQSNEKLFF. The CDR3 nucleotides are TGTGCCACCAGCAGAGCTCTAGTGGGACAGTCTAATGAAAAACTGTTTTTT.